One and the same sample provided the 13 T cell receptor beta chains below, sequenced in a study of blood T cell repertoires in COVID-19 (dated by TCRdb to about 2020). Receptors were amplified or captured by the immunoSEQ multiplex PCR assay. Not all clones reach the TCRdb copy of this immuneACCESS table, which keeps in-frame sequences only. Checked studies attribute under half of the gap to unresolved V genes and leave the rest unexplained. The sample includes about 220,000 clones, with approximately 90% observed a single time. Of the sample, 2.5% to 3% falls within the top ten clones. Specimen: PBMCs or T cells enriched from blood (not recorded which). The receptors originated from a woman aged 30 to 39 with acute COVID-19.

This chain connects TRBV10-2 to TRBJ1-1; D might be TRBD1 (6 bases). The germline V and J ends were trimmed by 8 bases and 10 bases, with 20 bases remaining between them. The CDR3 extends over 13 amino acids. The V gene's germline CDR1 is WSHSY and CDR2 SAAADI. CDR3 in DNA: TGCGCCAGCTCCGAGACAGGAAGGGTGGGAGCTTTCTTT. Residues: CASSETGRVGAFF.

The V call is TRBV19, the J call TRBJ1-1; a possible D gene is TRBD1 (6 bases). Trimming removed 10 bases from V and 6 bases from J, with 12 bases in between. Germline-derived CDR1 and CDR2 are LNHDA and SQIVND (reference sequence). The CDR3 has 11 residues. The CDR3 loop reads CATLTGAEAFF. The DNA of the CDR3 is TGTGCCACCTTGACAGGCGCTGAAGCTTTCTTT.

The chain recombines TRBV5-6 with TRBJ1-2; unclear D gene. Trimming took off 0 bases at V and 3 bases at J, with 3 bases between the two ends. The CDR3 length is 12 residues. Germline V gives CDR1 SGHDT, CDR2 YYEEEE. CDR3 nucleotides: TGTGCCAGCAGCTTGGCTGACTATGGCTACACCTTC. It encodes CASSLADYGYTF.

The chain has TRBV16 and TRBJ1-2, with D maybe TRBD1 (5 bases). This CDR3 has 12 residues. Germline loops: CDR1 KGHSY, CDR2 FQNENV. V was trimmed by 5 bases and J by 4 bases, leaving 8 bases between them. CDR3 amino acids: CASSGGAYGYTF. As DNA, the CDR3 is TGTGCCAGCAGCGGCGGGGCCTATGGCTACACCTTC.

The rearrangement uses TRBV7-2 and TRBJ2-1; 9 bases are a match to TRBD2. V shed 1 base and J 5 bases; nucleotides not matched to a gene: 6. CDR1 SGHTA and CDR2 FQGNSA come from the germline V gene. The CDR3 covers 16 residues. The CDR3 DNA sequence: TGTGCCAGCAGCTTAGTGGGCGGGGGGGATAACAATGAGCAGTTCTTC. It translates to CASSLVGGGDNNEQFF.

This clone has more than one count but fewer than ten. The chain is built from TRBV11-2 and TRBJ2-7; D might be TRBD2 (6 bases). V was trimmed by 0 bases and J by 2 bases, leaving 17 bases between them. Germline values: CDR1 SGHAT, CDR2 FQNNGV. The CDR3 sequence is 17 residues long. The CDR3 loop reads CASSLDWGAGLTYEQYF. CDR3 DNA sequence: TGTGCCAGCAGCTTAGATTGGGGAGCGGGTCTTACCTACGAGCAGTACTTC.

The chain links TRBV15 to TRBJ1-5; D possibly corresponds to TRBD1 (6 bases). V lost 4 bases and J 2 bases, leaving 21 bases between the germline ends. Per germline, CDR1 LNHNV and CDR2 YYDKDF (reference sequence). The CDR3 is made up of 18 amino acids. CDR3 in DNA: TGTGCCACCAGCACTTTAGGGGGGGACCGCCACCGCAATCAGCCCCAGCATTTT. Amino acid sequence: CATSTLGGDRHRNQPQHF. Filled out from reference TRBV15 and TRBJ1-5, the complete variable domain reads DAMVIQNPRYQVTQFGKPVTLSCSQTLNHNVMYWYQQKSSQAPKLLFHYYDKDFNNEADTPDNFQSRRPNTSFCFLDIRSPGLGDTAMYLCATSTLGGDRHRNQPQHFGDGTRLSIL.

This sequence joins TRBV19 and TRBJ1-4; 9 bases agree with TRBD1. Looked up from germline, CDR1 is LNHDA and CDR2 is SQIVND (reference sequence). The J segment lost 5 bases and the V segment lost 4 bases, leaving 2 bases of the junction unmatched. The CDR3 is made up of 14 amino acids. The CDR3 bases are TGTGCCAGTAGTAGAGGACAGGGGAATGAAAAACTGTTTTTT. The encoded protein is CASSRGQGNEKLFF.

The CDR3 nucleotides read TGCGCCAGCAGCTTTTCAGGTAATCAGCCCCAGCATTTT. Residues: CASSFSGNQPQHF. The rearrangement uses TRBV5-1 and TRBJ1-5; the D is unclear. The V gene's germline CDR1 is SGHRS and CDR2 YFSETQ. CDR3 length: 13 residues. V dropped 2 bases and J dropped 4 bases, with 7 bases sitting between them.

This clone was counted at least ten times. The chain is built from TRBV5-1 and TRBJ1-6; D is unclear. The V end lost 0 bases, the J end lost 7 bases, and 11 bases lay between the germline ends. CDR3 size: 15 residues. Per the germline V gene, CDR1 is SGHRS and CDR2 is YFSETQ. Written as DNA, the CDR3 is TGCGCCAGCAGCTTGGCCGGAGGGCTGAATTCACCCCTCCACTTT. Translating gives CASSLAGGLNSPLHF.

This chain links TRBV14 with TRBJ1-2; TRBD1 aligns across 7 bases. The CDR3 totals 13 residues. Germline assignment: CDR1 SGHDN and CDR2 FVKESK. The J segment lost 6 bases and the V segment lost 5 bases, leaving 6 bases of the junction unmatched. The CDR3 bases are TGTGCCAGCAGCACGACAGGGATACATGGCTACACCTTC. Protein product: CASSTTGIHGYTF.

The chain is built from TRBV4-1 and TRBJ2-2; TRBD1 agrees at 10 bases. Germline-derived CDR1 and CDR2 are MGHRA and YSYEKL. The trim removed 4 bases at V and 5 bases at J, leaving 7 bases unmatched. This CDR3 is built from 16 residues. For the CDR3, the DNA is TGCGCCAGCAGCCTCAGGACAGGGGGGGAGACCGGGGAGCTGTTTTTT. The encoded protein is CASSLRTGGETGELFF.

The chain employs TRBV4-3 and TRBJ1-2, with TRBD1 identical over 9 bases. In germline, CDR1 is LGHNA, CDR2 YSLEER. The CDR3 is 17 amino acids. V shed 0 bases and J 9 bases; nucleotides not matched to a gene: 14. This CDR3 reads CASSQEDPGGTGRSYTF. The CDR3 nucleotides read TGCGCCAGCAGCCAAGAGGATCCGGGTGGGACAGGGCGCAGCTACACCTTC.